The 32 T cell receptor beta chains below all came from one sample that was sequenced in a study of CD4+ T cells in melanoma. The assay was immunoSEQ multiplex PCR, and TCRdb's table has in-frame clones only and misses some. The data hold over 6,500 clones, with about 70% observed a single time. The sequenced sample consisted of cells from a culture (not recorded whether cultured in vitro). These receptors all come from a human donor with melanoma.

This clone was seen only once. This chain joins TRBV2 and TRBJ2-3, with D perhaps TRBD1 or TRBD2 (5 bases each). The CDR3 covers 16 residues. Germline CDR1 and CDR2: SNHLY and FYNNEI. Between the trimmed V and J ends, which lost 1 base and 1 base, there was a span of 12 bases. CDR3 protein: CASSEGRAGRTDTQYF. DNA of the CDR3: TGTGCCAGCAGTGAAGGGCGGGCAGGGCGCACAGATACGCAGTATTTT.

In this sample, this clone is medium-sized. The V and J genes are TRBV4-1 and TRBJ1-2; 8 bases match TRBD1. The junction had 14 bases not matched to a gene; V was cut back by 0 bases and J by 8 bases. The CDR3 sequence is 17 residues long. Germline V gene sequence: CDR1 MGHRA, CDR2 YSYEKL. CDR3 bases: TGCGCCAGCAGCCAAGATCGAGGGACAGGCGGATCGAGCGGCTACACCTTC. Its translation: CASSQDRGTGGSSGYTF.

This chain links TRBV28 with TRBJ2-1; 9 bases are a match to TRBD2. Trimming removed 3 bases from V and 1 base from J; junction bases left unmatched: 13. There are 19 residues in the CDR3. Germline CDR1 is MDHEN and CDR2 is SYDVKM. The CDR3 region is CASSFSTGPAGGSYNEQFF. As DNA, the CDR3 is TGTGCCAGCAGTTTTTCGACAGGGCCAGCGGGGGGATCCTACAATGAGCAGTTCTTC.

The chain joins TRBV18 to TRBJ1-1, with 8 nucleotides matching TRBD1. With 3 bases clipped from V and 6 bases from J, the junction kept 12 bases outside the gene matches. Per the germline V gene, CDR1 is KGHSH and CDR2 is LQKENI. The CDR3 loop spans 16 amino acids. The CDR3, as DNA: TGTGCCAGCTCACCGTTACGTCAGGGGGCGAGGTCTGAAGCTTTCTTT. This encodes CASSPLRQGARSEAFF.

This chain joins TRBV13 and TRBJ2-7; 10 bases map to TRBD1. The V gene end was trimmed by 4 bases and the J gene end by 4 bases; junction bases not matched to a gene: 7. The CDR3 is 15 residues long. The germline CDR1 and CDR2 sequences are PRHDT and FYEKMQ (reference sequence). The CDR3 nucleotides read TGTGCCAGCAGCTCCCTCGGACAGGGGGTTTACGAGCAGTACTTC. The encoded protein is CASSSLGQGVYEQYF.

The chain couples TRBV5-5 to TRBJ1-5; TRBD1 is a possible D gene (6 bases). Trimming took 2 bases from V and 3 from J, leaving 12 bases between them. Germline CDR1 reads SGHKS; CDR2 reads YYEKEE (reference sequence). The CDR3 is 15 amino acids. The CDR3 sequence is CASSFVPGDNQPQHF. CDR3 DNA: TGTGCCAGCAGCTTTGTTCCAGGGGACAATCAGCCCCAGCATTTT.

Here the CDR3 DNA reads TGTGCCAGCAGCTTGCCAGGGGGCAAGGAGCTGTTTTTT. Protein sequence: CASSLPGGKELFF. The chain links TRBV5-5 to TRBJ2-2; 8 positions match TRBD1. This CDR3 has 13 residues. The ends lost 1 base at V and 10 bases at J; junction bases unmatched: 3. Per the germline V gene, CDR1 is SGHKS and CDR2 is YYEKEE (reference sequence).

The chain links TRBV29-1 to TRBJ2-1, with a possible D match to TRBD2 (5 bases). CDR1 is SQVTM and CDR2 is ANQGSEA in the germline V gene. This CDR3 is built from 16 residues. V was pared by 0 bases and J by 2 bases, with 14 bases between. CDR3 in amino acids: CSVEDPGRRTYNEQFF. The CDR3 coding sequence is TGCAGCGTTGAAGATCCGGGCAGGAGGACCTACAATGAGCAGTTCTTC.

The CDR3 DNA follows: TGTGCCTGGACCGGGGAGGGGTCCTACGAGCAGTACTTC. It is translated as CAWTGEGSYEQYF. The chain combines TRBV30 with TRBJ2-7, with 7 bases lining up with TRBD2. J gave up 1 base and V 4 bases, and 4 bases lay outside the gene matches. The length of the CDR3 is 13 residues. CDR1 is GTSNPN and CDR2 is SVGIG in the germline V gene (reference sequence).

The V call is TRBV30, the J call TRBJ2-1; D may match TRBD1 or TRBD2 (5 bases each). Per germline, CDR1 GTSNPN and CDR2 SVGIG (reference sequence). This CDR3 has 12 residues. Trimming stripped 5 bases from V and 9 bases from J, with 14 bases between. CDR3 bases: TGTGCCTGGGGGACGGGTCGTGGTGAGCAGTTCTTC. This codes for CAWGTGRGEQFF.

Only a few counts were recorded for this clone. The chain recombines TRBV6-1 with TRBJ1-3; D is uncertain. Germline values: CDR1 MNHNS, CDR2 SASEGT. V was cut by 2 bases and J by 0 bases, with 11 bases left in between. The CDR3 has 16 residues. CDR3 residues: CASSENRLASGNTIYF. CDR3 nucleotides: TGTGCCAGCAGTGAAAATCGCCTCGCCTCTGGAAACACCATATATTTT.

The chain employs TRBV18 and TRBJ2-7; tentatively, D is TRBD2 (5 bases). Germline-derived CDR1 and CDR2 are KGHSH and LQKENI. The CDR3 loop spans 14 amino acids. V was shortened by 3 bases and J by 3 bases, with 12 bases between the two germline ends. DNA for the CDR3: TGTGCCAGCTCACCGTTCGGGGAAATCTACGAGCAGTACTTC. Its protein is CASSPFGEIYEQYF.

The J gene is TRBJ2-2, the V gene TRBV5-8; the match to TRBD1 covers 9 bases. J lost 7 bases, V lost 7 bases, and 5 bases had no gene match. CDR3 length: 13 residues. The germline CDR1 and CDR2 sequences are SGHTS and YDEGEE. Here the CDR3 DNA reads TGTGCCAGCGGTGGACAGGGGAGCGGGGAGCTGTTTTTT. Its protein product is CASGGQGSGELFF.

The chain carries TRBV24-1 and TRBJ2-2, with D perhaps TRBD1 or TRBD2 (5 bases each). CDR1 and CDR2 from the germline V gene are KGHDR and SFDVKD. This CDR3 contains 12 residues. V was pared by 3 bases and J by 7 bases, with 5 bases between. The CDR3 region is CATSDGGGELFF. DNA of the CDR3: TGTGCCACCAGTGATGGGGGCGGGGAGCTGTTTTTT.

V gene TRBV28 combines with J gene TRBJ2-2; D ambiguous. The CDR3 contains 13 residues. Trimming took 7 bases from V and 5 from J, leaving 11 bases between them. Germline V gene sequence: CDR1 MDHEN, CDR2 SYDVKM. This CDR3 reads CASKAGWTGELFF. CDR3 DNA: TGTGCCAGCAAAGCAGGTTGGACCGGGGAGCTGTTTTTT.

The chain has TRBV6-6 and TRBJ1-4; 7 bases align to TRBD1. CDR1 MNHNY and CDR2 SVGAGI come from the germline V gene (reference sequence). V lost 7 bases, J lost 7 bases, and 6 bases stayed unmatched. CDR3 length: 13 amino acids. CDR3 region: CASTQGIGEKLFF. In nucleotides, the CDR3 is TGTGCCAGCACACAGGGGATCGGTGAAAAACTGTTTTTT.

V usage is TRBV19 and J usage is TRBJ2-3; 11 bases align to TRBD2. This CDR3 has 19 amino acids. Germline V gene sequence: CDR1 LNHDA, CDR2 SQIVND (reference sequence). V trimming: 0 bases; J trimming: 3 bases; junction bases outside the gene matches: 11. The CDR3 reads CASSIDSTASGGSTDTQYF. In DNA form, the CDR3 reads TGTGCCAGTAGTATAGATAGCACAGCTAGCGGGGGGTCGACAGATACGCAGTATTTT.

The chain links TRBV19 to TRBJ1-2, with a tentative D call TRBD1 (5 bases). Deletions cut 11 bases from V and 8 bases from J, with 12 bases between. The CDR3 sequence is 10 residues long. The germline V gene has CDR1 LNHDA and CDR2 SQIVND (reference sequence). The CDR3 bases are TGTGCCCCCGAGGGGTTCGGCTACACCTTC. Amino acids: CAPEGFGYTF.

The V and J genes are TRBV28 and TRBJ1-2; D is uncertain. V was cut by 2 bases and J by 0 bases, with 7 bases left in between. Germline CDR1 reads MDHEN; CDR2 reads SYDVKM. This CDR3 is 14 amino acids long. CDR3 coding DNA: TGTGCCAGCAGTTTAGCGGAAGCTAACTATGGCTACACCTTC. It encodes CASSLAEANYGYTF.

A few counts support this clone. The J gene is TRBJ2-7, the V gene TRBV5-4, with D possibly being TRBD1 (6 bases). Germline V gene sequence: CDR1 SGHNT, CDR2 YYREEE (reference sequence). The V end lost 5 bases, the J end lost 4 bases, and 16 bases lay between the germline ends. The CDR3 is 14 amino acids. The CDR3 sequence: CASSPGTSLYEQYF. The CDR3 coding sequence is TGTGCCAGCAGTCCCGGGACAAGTCTTTACGAGCAGTACTTC.

The rearrangement joins TRBV11-1 to TRBJ2-3, with a tentative D call TRBD2 (6 bases). The CDR3 consists of 15 residues. Trimming cost V 5 bases and J 2 bases, with 14 bases left between them. Germline V lookup: CDR1 SGHAT, CDR2 FQDESV (reference sequence). DNA for the CDR3: TGTGCCAGCAGCCATCAGGGACTTTTCACAGATACGCAGTATTTT. Amino acid sequence: CASSHQGLFTDTQYF.

The rearrangement uses TRBV12-3 or TRBV12-4 and TRBJ2-1; no clear D gene. Trimming shortened V by 6 bases and J by 6 bases, and 12 bases separated the two germline ends. This CDR3 comprises 13 residues. The CDR3: CASSQSRANEQFF. Here the CDR3 DNA reads TGTGCCAGCAGCCAGAGCCGAGCCAATGAGCAGTTCTTC.

The V gene is TRBV7-3, the J gene TRBJ2-1, with 9 bases lining up with TRBD1. Germline V gene data show CDR1 as SGHTA and CDR2 as FQGTGA. CDR3 length: 14 residues. V gave up 5 bases and J gave up 9 bases; unmatched junction bases: 8. The CDR3 DNA follows: TGTGCCAGCAGCGTAGGGACAGGGAGGACTGAGCAGTTCTTC. This codes for CASSVGTGRTEQFF.

This clone was detected a few times. The chain combines TRBV7-8 with TRBJ2-3, with 8 bases fitting TRBD1. The V gene's germline CDR1 is SGHVS and CDR2 FQNEAQ. This CDR3 is built from 16 residues. V lost 1 base, J lost 4 bases, and 7 bases stayed unmatched. The CDR3 here is CASSLGGWTGPDTQYF. CDR3 bases: TGTGCCAGCAGCTTAGGGGGGTGGACAGGGCCAGATACGCAGTATTTT.

This clone has a handful of counts. CDR3: CASSWGQDVSSEAFF. CDR3 nucleotide sequence: TGCGCCAGCAGCTGGGGACAGGACGTCAGTTCTGAAGCTTTCTTT. The V gene is TRBV5-1, the J gene TRBJ1-1; 8 positions match TRBD1. The J segment lost 6 bases and the V segment lost 3 bases, leaving 10 bases of the junction unmatched. Germline V gene sequence: CDR1 SGHRS, CDR2 YFSETQ. The CDR3 runs to 15 residues.

The rearrangement links TRBV28 to TRBJ1-2, with D perhaps TRBD1 (6 bases). CDR1 and CDR2 (germline): MDHEN, SYDVKM. The CDR3 is 14 residues long. V gave up 6 bases and J gave up 3 bases, with 14 bases separating them. CDR3: CASSSPRGDYGYTF. As DNA, the CDR3 is TGTGCCAGCAGCTCGCCCAGGGGCGACTATGGCTACACCTTC.

The chain uses TRBV27 and TRBJ1-2; weak D call: TRBD1 (5 bases). CDR1 and CDR2 (germline): MNHEY, SMNVEV (reference sequence). The CDR3 sequence is 13 residues long. The V and J ends lost 3 bases and 5 bases respectively, with 10 bases between them. CDR3 DNA sequence: TGTGCCAGCAGTTTCCGGGGGGGGTATGGCTACACCTTC. This translates into CASSFRGGYGYTF.

The rearrangement uses TRBV7-9 and TRBJ1-5; perhaps TRBD1 as D (5 bases). V shed 4 bases and J shed 7 bases, with 17 bases lying between them. This CDR3 contains 15 residues. In germline, CDR1 is SEHNR, CDR2 FQNEAQ (reference sequence). The CDR3 sequence: CASSSIEAGTQPQHF. As DNA, the CDR3 is TGTGCCAGCAGCTCGATAGAGGCCGGGACCCAGCCCCAGCATTTT.

This chain links TRBV5-5 with TRBJ2-7; 7 bases are shared with TRBD1. The J segment lost 3 bases and the V segment lost 2 bases, leaving 14 bases of the junction unmatched. Germline V CDR1 and CDR2: SGHKS, YYEKEE (reference sequence). The CDR3 loop spans 17 amino acids. CDR3 DNA: TGTGCCAGCAGCTTACCCAGGACAGGCGGCTTGGGCTACGAGCAGTACTTC. Residues: CASSLPRTGGLGYEQYF.

The chain employs TRBV6-2 or TRBV6-3 and TRBJ2-1; TRBD2 is a possible D gene (6 bases). The CDR3 spans 13 residues. Trimming pared 0 bases from V and 8 bases from J, leaving 8 bases between. Germline-derived CDR1 and CDR2 are MNHEY and SVGEGT. Written as DNA, the CDR3 is TGTGCCAGCAGTTACTCGGGACTTGATGAGCAGTTCTTC. Protein: CASSYSGLDEQFF.

The chain links TRBV5-4 to TRBJ2-3; TRBD1 matches at 9 bases. This CDR3 is 15 amino acids long. Losses at the gene ends were 4 bases for V and 0 bases for J; bases not matched to a gene: 3. Per germline, CDR1 SGHNT and CDR2 YYREEE (reference sequence). The CDR3 region has the DNA TGTGCCAGCAGCGAACAGGGGGCTAGCACAGATACGCAGTATTTT. Translation: CASSEQGASTDTQYF. Combining the CDR3 with reference TRBV5-4 and TRBJ2-3 gives the whole variable domain ETGVTQSPTHLIKTRGQQVTLRCSSQSGHNTVSWYQQALGQGPQFIFQYYREEENGRGNFPPRFSGLQFPNYSSELNVNALELDDSALYLCASSEQGASTDTQYFGPGTRLTVL.

This clone was picked up a small number of times. The rearrangement uses TRBV27 and TRBJ2-2, with TRBD2 as a possible D gene (5 bases). Germline-derived CDR1 and CDR2 are MNHEY and SMNVEV (reference sequence). V was pared by 6 bases and J by 4 bases, with 12 bases between. This CDR3 spans 14 amino acids. Written as DNA, the CDR3 is TGTGCCAGCAGACGGGGATCACCCACCGGGGAGCTGTTTTTT. It specifies CASRRGSPTGELFF.